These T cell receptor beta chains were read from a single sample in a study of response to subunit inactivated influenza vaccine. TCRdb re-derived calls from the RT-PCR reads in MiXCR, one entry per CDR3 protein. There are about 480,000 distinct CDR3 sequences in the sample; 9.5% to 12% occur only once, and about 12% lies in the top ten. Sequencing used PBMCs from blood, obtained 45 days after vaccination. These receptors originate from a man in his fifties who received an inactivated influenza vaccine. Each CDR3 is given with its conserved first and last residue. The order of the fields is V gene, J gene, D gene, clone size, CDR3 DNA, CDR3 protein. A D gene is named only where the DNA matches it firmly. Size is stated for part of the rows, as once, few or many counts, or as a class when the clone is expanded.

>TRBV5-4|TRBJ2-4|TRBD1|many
TGTGCCAGCAGCTTGGGGGACAGGACCAACATTCAGTACTTC
CASSLGDRTNIQYF
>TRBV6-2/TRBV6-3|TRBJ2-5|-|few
TGTGCCAGCAGTTATCCCTGGGGTCGGGAGACCCAGTACTTC
CASSYPWGRETQYF
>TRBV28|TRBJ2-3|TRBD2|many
TGTGCCAGCAGGTATCCTAGCGGAACCTCTAGCACAGATACGCAGTATTTT
CASRYPSGTSSTDTQYF
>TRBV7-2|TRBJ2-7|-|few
TGTGCCAGCAGCTTAGCACATGGGGGGACCTACGAGCAGTACTTC
CASSLAHGGTYEQYF
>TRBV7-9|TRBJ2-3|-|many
TGTGCCAGCAGCCCGTGGTTAGGGGAGTTATCAGATACGCAGTATTTT
CASSPWLGELSDTQYF
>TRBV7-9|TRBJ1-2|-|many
TGTGCCAGCAGCCCCGACGGGGGCGGGTATGGCTACACCTTC
CASSPDGGGYGYTF
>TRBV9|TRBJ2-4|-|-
TGTGCCAGCAGCGCGCCCATTGGGGACATTCAGTACTTC
CASSAPIGDIQYF
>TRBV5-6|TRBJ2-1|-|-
TGTGCCAGCAGCTTGACTAGTTACAATGGGCAGTTCTTC
CASSLTSYNGQFF
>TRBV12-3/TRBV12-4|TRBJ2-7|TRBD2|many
TGTGCCAGCAGCACTAGCGGGGCCCTCTACGAGCAGTACTTC
CASSTSGALYEQYF
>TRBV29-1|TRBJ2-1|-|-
TGCAGCGTTGTGGGGGAGAACTCCTACAATGAGCAGTTCTTC
CSVVGENSYNEQFF
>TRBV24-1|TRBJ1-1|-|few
TGTGCCACCTCGCGTAGAGGGCCCACTGAAGCTTTCTTT
CATSRRGPTEAFF
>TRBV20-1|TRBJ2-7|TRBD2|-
TGCAGTGCTAGAGGGACGGGACTAGCGAACGAGCAGTACTTC
CSARGTGLANEQYF
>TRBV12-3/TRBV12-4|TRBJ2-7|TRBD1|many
TGTGCCAGCAGTTTAGCGCGTGGGACAGGACCATACGAGCAGTACTTC
CASSLARGTGPYEQYF
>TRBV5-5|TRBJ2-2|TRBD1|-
TGTGCCAGCAGCAGGGACAGGGATCGGACCGGGGAGCTGTTTTTT
CASSRDRDRTGELFF
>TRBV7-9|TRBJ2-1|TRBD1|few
TGTGCCAGCAGCTTAACACAGGGGGCGCAGAATGAGCAGTTCTTC
CASSLTQGAQNEQFF
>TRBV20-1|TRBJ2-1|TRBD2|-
TGCAGTGCTAGTACGGGGGGGAATGAGCAGTTCTTC
CSASTGGNEQFF
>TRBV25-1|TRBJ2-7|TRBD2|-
TGTGCCAGCAGTGAATACGGGGGGATCTACGAGCAGTACTTC
CASSEYGGIYEQYF
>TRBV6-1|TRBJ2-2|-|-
TGTGCCAGCGCGGGATTTAAAGTACGAAGCAACACCGGGGAGCTGTTTTTT
CASAGFKVRSNTGELFF
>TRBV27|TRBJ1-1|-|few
TGTGCCAGCAGTTTAGGGACAACACAGGAAGCTTTCTTT
CASSLGTTQEAFF
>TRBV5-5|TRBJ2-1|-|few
TGTGCCAGCAGCTTGGCTCTTACAACGGGAGCCTCCAATGAGCAGTTCTTC
CASSLALTTGASNEQFF
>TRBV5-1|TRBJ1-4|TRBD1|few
TGCGCCAGCAGCGCAAGGACAGGCCATAATGAAAAACTGTTTTTT
CASSARTGHNEKLFF
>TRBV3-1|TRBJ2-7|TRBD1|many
TGTGCCAGCAGCCATACAGGACAGGGGAACAACGAGCAGTACTTC
CASSHTGQGNNEQYF
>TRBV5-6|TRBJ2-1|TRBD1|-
TGTGCCAGCAGCGCCGGGACAGGGGTGTATGAGCAGTTCTTC
CASSAGTGVYEQFF
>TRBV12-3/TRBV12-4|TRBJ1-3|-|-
TGTGCCAGCAGTTTCCCCCGGACAGACTCTGGAAACACCATATATTTT
CASSFPRTDSGNTIYF
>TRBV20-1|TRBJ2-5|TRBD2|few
TGCAGTGCTAGACTAGCGGGACACATGGAGACCCAGTACTTC
CSARLAGHMETQYF
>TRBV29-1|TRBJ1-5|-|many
TGCAGCGTTGGGGCCTACGGCGGTCAGCCCCAGCATTTT
CSVGAYGGQPQHF
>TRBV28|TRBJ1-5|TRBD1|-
TGTGCCAGCAGACAGGGACAGGGCGGTCAGCCCCAGCATTTT
CASRQGQGGQPQHF
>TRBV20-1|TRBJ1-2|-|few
TGCAGTGCTAGAGATCGAACAGGACCTCTTTATGGCTACACCTTC
CSARDRTGPLYGYTF
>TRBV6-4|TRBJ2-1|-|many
TGTGCCAGCAGAGGGGCAGGGCCGGGTAATGAGCAGTTCTTC
CASRGAGPGNEQFF
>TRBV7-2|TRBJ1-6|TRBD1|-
TGTGCCAGCAGCAAGACAGGGGCGGATAATTCACCCCTCCACTTT
CASSKTGADNSPLHF
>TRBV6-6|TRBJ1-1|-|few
TGTGCCAGCAGTACAGAGATTGAAGCTTTCTTT
CASSTEIEAFF
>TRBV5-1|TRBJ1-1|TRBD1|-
TGCGCCAGCGCCGGCGACAGGGGCGGAGGGATCACTGAAGCTTTCTTT
CASAGDRGGGITEAFF
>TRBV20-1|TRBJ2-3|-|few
TGCAGTGCTAGGAGGGCCAGGGCAACAGATACGCAGTATTTT
CSARRARATDTQYF
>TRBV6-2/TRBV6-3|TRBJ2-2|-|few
TGTGCCAGCAAAGATGCGGGGAGCACCGGGGAGCTGTTTTTT
CASKDAGSTGELFF
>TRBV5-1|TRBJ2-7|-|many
TGCGCCAGCAGCTTAAACAGCCACGAGCAGTACTTC
CASSLNSHEQYF
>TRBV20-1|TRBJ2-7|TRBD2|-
TGCAGTGCTAGGGGACTAGCGGGATATTACGAGCAGTACTTC
CSARGLAGYYEQYF
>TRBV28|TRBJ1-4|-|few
TGTGCCAGCAGTTTATTGGGGTCTAATGAAAAACTGTTTTTT
CASSLLGSNEKLFF
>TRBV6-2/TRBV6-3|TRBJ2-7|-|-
TGTGCCAGCAGCCAACGGACGAGGAGCTCCTACGAGCAGTACTTC
CASSQRTRSSYEQYF
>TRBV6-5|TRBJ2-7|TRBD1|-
TGTGCCAGCAGTTACTCTCCACAGGGGTTGTACGAGCAGTACTTC
CASSYSPQGLYEQYF
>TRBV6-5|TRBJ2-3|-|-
TGTGCCAGCAGTTACCAGGGCAGAAACACAGATACGCAGTATTTT
CASSYQGRNTDTQYF
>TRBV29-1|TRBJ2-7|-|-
TGCAGCGTTGAGAGAGACGGCTACGAGCAGTACTTC
CSVERDGYEQYF